This T cell receptor (beta chain) stems from a study of Ad26.COV2.S vaccination and SARS-CoV-2 variants. Study observations and caveats: Ad26.COV2.S recipients had broader spike-specific TCRs (P = 0.0014).

A remark on this clone: Its antigen remains unidentified. The junction departs from the called germline gene at one end, perhaps through a read error. This sample includes further DNA sequences coding for the same CDR3.

The table came from immunoSEQ multiplex PCR; TCRdb's copy has only in-frame clones and leaves some out. The data show hundreds of thousands of clones, with around 89% seen just once and approximately 1.5% held by the top ten. Treatment reported: over 15 received Ad26.COV2.S at low or high dose, single or two shots; 5 received placebo; per-sample allocation not given. It was on day 63 after the first vaccine or placebo injection that samples were taken. The sequencing here drew on peripheral blood, taken in a trial of Ad26.COV2.S vaccine versus placebo. This receptor was obtained from a person aged 18 to 65 who received the Ad26.COV2.S COVID-19 vaccine or a placebo.

In nucleotides, the CDR3 is TGTGCCAGCAGTTTATTAGGGGGCACTGAGGCTTTCTTT. Its translation is CASSLLGGTEAFF. The V call is TRBV12-3 or TRBV12-4, the J call TRBJ1-1; TRBD1 aligns across 7 bases. CDR3 size: 13 residues.